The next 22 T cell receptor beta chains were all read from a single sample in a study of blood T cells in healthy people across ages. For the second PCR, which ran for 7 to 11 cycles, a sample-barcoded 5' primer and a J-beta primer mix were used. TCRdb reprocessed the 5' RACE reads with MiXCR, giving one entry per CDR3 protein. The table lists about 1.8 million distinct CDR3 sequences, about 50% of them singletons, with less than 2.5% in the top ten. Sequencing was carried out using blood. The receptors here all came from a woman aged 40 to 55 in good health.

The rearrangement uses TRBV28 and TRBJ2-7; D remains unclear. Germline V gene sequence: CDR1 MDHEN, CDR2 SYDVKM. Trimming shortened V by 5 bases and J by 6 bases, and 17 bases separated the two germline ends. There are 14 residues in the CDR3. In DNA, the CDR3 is TGTGCCAGCAGTCCTATCGGTCGTAGTGTCGAGCAGTACTTC. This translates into CASSPIGRSVEQYF.

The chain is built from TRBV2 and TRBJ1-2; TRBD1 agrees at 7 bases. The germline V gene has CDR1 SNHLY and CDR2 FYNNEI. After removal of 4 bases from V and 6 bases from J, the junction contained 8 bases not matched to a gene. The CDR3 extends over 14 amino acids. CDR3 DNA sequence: TGTGCCAGCAGTGGAGCGACAGGGCTTAATGGCTACACCTTC. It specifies CASSGATGLNGYTF.

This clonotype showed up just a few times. The CDR3 nucleotides are TGTGCCAGCAGCTCCAGGGGGCGCGTGGAGGAAAAACTGTTTTTT. Translating it yields CASSSRGRVEEKLFF. V and J are TRBV7-2 and TRBJ1-4, with 8 bases lining up with TRBD1. The germline V gene encodes CDR1 SGHTA and CDR2 FQGNSA. This CDR3 is 15 amino acids long. V was pared by 4 bases and J by 8 bases, with 9 bases of the junction left unmatched.

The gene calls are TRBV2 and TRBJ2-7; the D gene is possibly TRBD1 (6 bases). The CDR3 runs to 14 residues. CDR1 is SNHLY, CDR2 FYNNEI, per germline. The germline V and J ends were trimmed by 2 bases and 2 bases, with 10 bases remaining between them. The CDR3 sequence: CASSESDRPYEQYF. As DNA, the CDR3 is TGTGCCAGCAGTGAATCGGACAGACCCTACGAGCAGTACTTC.

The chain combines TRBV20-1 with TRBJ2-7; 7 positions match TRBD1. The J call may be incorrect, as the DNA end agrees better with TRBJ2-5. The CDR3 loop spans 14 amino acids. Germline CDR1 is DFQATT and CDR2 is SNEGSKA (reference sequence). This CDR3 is CSARSGQVGETQYF. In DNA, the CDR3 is TGCAGTGCTAGATCAGGACAGGTTGGAGAGACCCAGTACTTC.

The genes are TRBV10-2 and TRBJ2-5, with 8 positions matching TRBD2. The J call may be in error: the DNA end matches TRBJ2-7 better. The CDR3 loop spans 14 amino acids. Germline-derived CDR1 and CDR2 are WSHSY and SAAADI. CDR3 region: CASSESGGAYEQYF. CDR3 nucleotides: TGCGCCAGCAGTGAGTCCGGGGGGGCCTACGAGCAGTACTTC.

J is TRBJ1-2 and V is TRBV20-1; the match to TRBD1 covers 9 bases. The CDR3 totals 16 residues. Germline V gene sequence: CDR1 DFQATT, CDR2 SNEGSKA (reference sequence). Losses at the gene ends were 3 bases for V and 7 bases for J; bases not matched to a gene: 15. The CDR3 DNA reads TGCAGTGCTAGGGGGGGACAGGGCACGATGAGCGGTGGCTACACCTTC. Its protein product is CSARGGQGTMSGGYTF.

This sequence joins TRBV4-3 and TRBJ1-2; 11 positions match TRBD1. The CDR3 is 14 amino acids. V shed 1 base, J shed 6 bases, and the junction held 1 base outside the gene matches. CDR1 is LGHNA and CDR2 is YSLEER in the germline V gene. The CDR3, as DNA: TGCGCCAGCAGCCAAGGGACAGGGGGCGATGGCTACACCTTC. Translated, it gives CASSQGTGGDGYTF.

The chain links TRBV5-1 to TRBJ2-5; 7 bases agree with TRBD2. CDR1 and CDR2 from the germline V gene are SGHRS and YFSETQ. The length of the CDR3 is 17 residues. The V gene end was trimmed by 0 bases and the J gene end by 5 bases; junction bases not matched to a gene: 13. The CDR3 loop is CASSLGGLGTTGETQYF. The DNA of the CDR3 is TGCGCCAGCAGCTTGGGAGGTTTAGGGACTACCGGGGAGACCCAGTACTTC. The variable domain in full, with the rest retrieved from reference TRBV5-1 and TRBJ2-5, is KAGVTQTPRYLIKTRGQQVTLSCSPISGHRSVSWYQQTPGQGLQFLFEYFSETQRNKGNFPGRFSGRQFSNSRSEMNVSTLELGDSALYLCASSLGGLGTTGETQYFGPGTRLLVL.

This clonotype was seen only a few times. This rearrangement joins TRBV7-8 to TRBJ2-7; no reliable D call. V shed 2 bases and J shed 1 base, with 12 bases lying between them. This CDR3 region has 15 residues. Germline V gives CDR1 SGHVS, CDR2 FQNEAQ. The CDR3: CASSLWVWGSYEQYF. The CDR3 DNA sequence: TGTGCCAGCAGCTTATGGGTGTGGGGATCCTACGAGCAGTACTTC.

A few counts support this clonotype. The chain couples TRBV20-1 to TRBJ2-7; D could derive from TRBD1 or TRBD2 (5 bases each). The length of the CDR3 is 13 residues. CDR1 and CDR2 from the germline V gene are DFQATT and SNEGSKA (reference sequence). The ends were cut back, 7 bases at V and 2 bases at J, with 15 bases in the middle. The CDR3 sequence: CSGTRGGTYEQYF. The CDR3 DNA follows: TGCAGTGGCACACGGGGCGGTACCTACGAGCAGTACTTC.

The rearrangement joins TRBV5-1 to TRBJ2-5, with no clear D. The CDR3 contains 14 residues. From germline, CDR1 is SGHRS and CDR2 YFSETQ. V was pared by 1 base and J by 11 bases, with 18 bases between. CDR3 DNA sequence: TGCGCCAGCAGCTTGCAGCCCGGGTCCAATGAGCAGTACTTC. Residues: CASSLQPGSNEQYF.

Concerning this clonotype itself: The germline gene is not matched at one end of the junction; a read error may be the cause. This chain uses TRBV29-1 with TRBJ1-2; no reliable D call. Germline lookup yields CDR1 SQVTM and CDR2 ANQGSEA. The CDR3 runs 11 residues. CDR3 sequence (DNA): TGCAGCGTTGAGTTGCGCGATGGCTGCACCTTC. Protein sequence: CSVELRDGCTF.

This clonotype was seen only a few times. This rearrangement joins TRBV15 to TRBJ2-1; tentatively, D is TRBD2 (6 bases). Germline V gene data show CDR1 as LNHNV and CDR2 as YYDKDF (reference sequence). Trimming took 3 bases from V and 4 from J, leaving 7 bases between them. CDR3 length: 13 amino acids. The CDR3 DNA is TGTGCCACCAGCAGCGGGAGATACAATGAGCAGTTCTTC. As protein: CATSSGRYNEQFF.

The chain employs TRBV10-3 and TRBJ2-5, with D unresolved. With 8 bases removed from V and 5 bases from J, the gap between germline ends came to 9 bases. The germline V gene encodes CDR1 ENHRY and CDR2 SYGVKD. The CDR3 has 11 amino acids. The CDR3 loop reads CAIDDGETQYF. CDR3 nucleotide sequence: TGTGCCATCGATGACGGGGAGACCCAGTACTTC.

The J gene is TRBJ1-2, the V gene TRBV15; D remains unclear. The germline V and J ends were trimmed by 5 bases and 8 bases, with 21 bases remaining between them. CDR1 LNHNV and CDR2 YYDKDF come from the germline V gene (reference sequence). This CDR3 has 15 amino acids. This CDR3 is CATSGSPGSHEGYTF. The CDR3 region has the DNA TGTGCCACCAGCGGCAGTCCGGGATCGCACGAGGGCTACACCTTC.

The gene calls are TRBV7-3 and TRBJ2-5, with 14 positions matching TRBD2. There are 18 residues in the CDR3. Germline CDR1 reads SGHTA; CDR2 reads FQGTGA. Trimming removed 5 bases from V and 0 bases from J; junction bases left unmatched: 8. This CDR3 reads CASSKRTSGGRYQETQYF. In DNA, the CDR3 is TGTGCCAGCAGCAAAAGGACTAGCGGGGGGCGATACCAAGAGACCCAGTACTTC.

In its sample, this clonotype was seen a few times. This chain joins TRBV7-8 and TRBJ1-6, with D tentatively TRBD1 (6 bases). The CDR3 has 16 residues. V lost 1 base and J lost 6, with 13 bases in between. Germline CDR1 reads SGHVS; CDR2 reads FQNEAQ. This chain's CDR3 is CASSLVPGATNSPLHF. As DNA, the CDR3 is TGTGCCAGCAGCTTAGTCCCAGGGGCGACTAATTCACCCCTCCACTTT.

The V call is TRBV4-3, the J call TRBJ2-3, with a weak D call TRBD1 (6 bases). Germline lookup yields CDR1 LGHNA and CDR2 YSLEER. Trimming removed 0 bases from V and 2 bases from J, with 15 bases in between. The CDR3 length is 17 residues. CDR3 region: CASSQDPGQGITDTQYF. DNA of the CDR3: TGCGCCAGCAGCCAAGATCCGGGACAAGGAATCACAGATACGCAGTATTTT.

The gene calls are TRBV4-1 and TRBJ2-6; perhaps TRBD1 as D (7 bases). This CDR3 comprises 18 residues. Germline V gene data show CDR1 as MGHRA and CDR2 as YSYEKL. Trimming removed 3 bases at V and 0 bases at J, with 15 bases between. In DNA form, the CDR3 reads TGCGCCAGCAGCCACGATCAGGGGGGATACTCTGGGGCCAACGTCCTGACTTTC. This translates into CASSHDQGGYSGANVLTF.

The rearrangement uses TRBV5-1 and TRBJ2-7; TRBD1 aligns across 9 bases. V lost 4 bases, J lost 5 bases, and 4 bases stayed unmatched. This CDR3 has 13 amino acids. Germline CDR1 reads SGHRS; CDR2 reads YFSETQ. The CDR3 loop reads CASSGTGSHEQYF. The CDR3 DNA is TGCGCCAGCAGCGGGACAGGGTCCCACGAGCAGTACTTC.

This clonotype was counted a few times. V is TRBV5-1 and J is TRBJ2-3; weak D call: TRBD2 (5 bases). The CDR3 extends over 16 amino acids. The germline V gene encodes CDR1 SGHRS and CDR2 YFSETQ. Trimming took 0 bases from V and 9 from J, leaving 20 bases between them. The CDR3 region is CASSLGVTLEGSTQYF. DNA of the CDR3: TGCGCCAGCAGCTTGGGAGTAACCCTTGAGGGCTCGACGCAGTATTTT.